The T cell receptor beta chain described here comes from a study of T-cell memory formation after mild COVID-19 (dated by TCRdb to the early 2020s). A note on the overall study: Most TCR sequence clusters were specific to one of the two donors. In a couple of donors, T-cell clones that expanded and contracted after mild COVID-19 were tracked by sequencing TCRalpha and TCRbeta repertoires over time. Two young, previously healthy adult volunteers made up the cohort, one male and one female.

Results the study describes overall, beyond this receptor: The study covered only a couple of mild cases, and larger cohorts including severe cases with pre-infection samples were considered necessary. Some responding clones were detected in pre-infection memory, suggesting pre-existing cross-reactive memory T cells joined the SARS-CoV-2 response. SARS-CoV-2 specificity of the second-wave clones peaking on day 37 was not confirmed. Contracting CD4+ clones were located mainly in the CM and EM memory subsets, whereas CD8+ clones were found to be enriched in EMRA. Clones contracting from day 15 to 85 had balanced CD4/CD8 phenotypes, while a second wave expanding from day 15 to 37 was biased towards CD4+.

Ficoll-Paque density gradient centrifugation was the method used to isolate PBMCs. V loses 0 bases, J loses 1 base, and the germline ends lie 10 bases apart. Inclusive of the bounding cysteine and phenylalanine, the CDR3 is 16 residues long. The sequence is cut down to CDR3 DNA, 48 bases in frame from base 1. In the germline V gene (reference sequence), CDR1 corresponds to SGHNT and CDR2 to YYREEE. Reads for this sample came from an Illumina NovaSeq 6000. TCRalpha and TCRbeta cDNA libraries were built by 5'RACE with constant-segment primers, adding sample barcodes and unique molecular identifiers. RNA was extracted from every sample with Trizol reagent. Libraries were amplified in two PCR steps, with a second sample barcode and Illumina TruSeq adapters added in the second step. The libraries were sequenced on an Illumina NovaSeq using 2 x 150 bp paired-end reads. Regarding the original processing steps: Reads were demultiplexed and collapsed into UMI-guided consensus sequences with migec v1.2.7. Using mixcr v2.1.11, UMI consensuses were aligned to TRA and TRB V and J templates and then assembled into clonotypes. Clonotypes were classified as expanded or contracted when called significant by both edgeR and NoisET, with noise models trained on biological replicates. For edgeR calls, the cutoffs were a false discovery rate-adjusted p below 0.01 and a log2 fold-change threshold of 1. As an exploratory analysis of dynamics, PCA with hierarchical clustering was applied to max-normalized trajectories of the 1000 most abundant clonotypes. Separately sequenced CD4+ and CD8+ repertoires were used to assign the CD4 or CD8 phenotype of responding clones. TCRdb handled the public reads itself, with Q25 trimming in fastp and clone calling in MiXCR, and kept productive beta chains. Duplicate CDR3 protein sequences are folded into a single record with the most common DNA and genes. The V and J calls and clone size come from TCRdb's table, not from the authors' own analysis. This sample holds around 300,000 distinct CDR3 sequences; 7% to 10% were observed only once. Jointly, the top ten make up 20% to 25% of the sample.

This clonotype was recorded a few times. What this receptor recognizes is not known. No base qualities exist here, and no much larger clone lies one base off it. The receptor chain draws on TRBV5-4 and TRBJ2-2; the D segment is perhaps TRBD1 or TRBD2, each sharing 6 matched bases. The source material was PBMCs or a T cell subset sorted from them (not recorded which). This sequence originates from a man younger than 35 who had mild COVID-19 (a few samples of this study predate the infection). The sample titles of this study are shuffled in the database, so cell type and time point are left out; the donor was told from shared clones. The DNA sequence is as follows: TGTGCCAGCAGCTTGGGCGGGACACTGAACACCGGGGAGCTGTTTTTT. Translated, this gives CASSLGGTLNTGELFF. The variable domain in full, with residues beyond the CDR3 obtained from the reference TRBV5-4 and TRBJ2-2 genes, is ETGVTQSPTHLIKTRGQQVTLRCSSQSGHNTVSWYQQALGQGPQFIFQYYREEENGRGNFPPRFSGLQFPNYSSELNVNALELDDSALYLCASSLGGTLNTGELFFGEGSRLTVL.